Below, 4 T cell receptor beta chains from the same sample are listed, as sequenced in a study of cytomegalovirus exposure and HLA in healthy donors. PCR employed 60 Vbeta and 13 Jbeta primers. The protocol was immunoSEQ multiplex PCR, while the TCRdb copy is restricted to in-frame clones and leaves out a portion. Of some 78,000 clones detected, 72% appear once; the ten largest clones hold roughly 10%. The sample was PBMCs. These receptors were taken from a woman aged 35 to 49 in good health and CMV-seropositive.

The chain combines TRBV19 with TRBJ1-5, with unresolved D. V was cut by 6 bases and J by 8 bases, with 11 bases left in between. Germline assignment: CDR1 LNHDA and CDR2 SQIVND (reference sequence). The CDR3 spans 12 residues. DNA of the CDR3: TGTGCCAGTAGGGCGAACGGGGAGCCCCAGCATTTT. Protein sequence: CASRANGEPQHF.

The rearrangement links TRBV4-3 to TRBJ2-5; the match to TRBD2 covers 7 bases. Losses at the gene ends were 0 bases for V and 2 bases for J; bases not matched to a gene: 6. This CDR3 has 16 amino acids. Germline V gene lookup returns CDR1 LGHNA and CDR2 YSLEER. The DNA for the CDR3 is TGCGCCAGCAGCCAAGATCTTCAAGCGGGGCAAGAGACCCAGTACTTC. This gives the protein CASSQDLQAGQETQYF.

V is TRBV21-1 and J is TRBJ1-1; no check of the table's D call, TRBD1, against the DNA was made. TRBV21-1 is described as a pseudogene. This CDR3 comprises 18 residues. The CDR3 DNA is TGTGCCAGCAGCAAAGCGGGGGACAGGCCAGTAGGGAACACTGAAGCTTTCTTT. Translation: CASSKAGDRPVGNTEAFF.

This clone was observed a handful of times. This chain links TRBV21-1 with TRBJ2-2; TRBD2 was called by the table and not checked on the DNA. TRBV21-1 is a known pseudogene. The CDR3 length is 18 residues. CDR3 protein: CASSILILAGGCTGELFF. CDR3 coding DNA: TGTGCCAGCAGCATTCTTATCCTAGCGGGGGGGTGCACCGGGGAGCTGTTTTTT.